The subject of this entry is one T cell receptor beta chain. Its antigen is currently unknown. Trimming took 1 base from V and 3 from J; bases not matched to a gene: 5. Germline values: CDR1 SGHVS, CDR2 FNYEAQ. The CDR3 runs 16 residues. The source of the sample is a study of shared clonotypes between healthy human individuals. Points from the study as a whole: The study found lower generation probabilities in non-shared clonotypes than in those shared by all four donors. What naive subsets generally showed was a larger estimated richness than memory subsets showed.

Genomic DNA (from each subset) was split evenly across several immunoSEQ plates. TCRdb's table, derived via immunoSEQ multiplex PCR, lists solely in-frame clones and lacks some. The table shows around 1.9 million clones, with around 93% occurring only once. CD8 cells classed as naive were CD45RO-negative and positively selected for CCR7, excluding terminally differentiated effector memory CD45RA+ cells. Caucasian adults living in Nashville, Tennessee, provided all samples. The receptor was isolated from a man younger than 35 in good health. Some clones in this sample may be carry-over from other donors' samples. Sequenced material: naive CD8+ T cells from PBMCs. The chain uses TRBV7-6 and TRBJ1-3; TRBD1 agrees at 8 bases. The CDR3 coding sequence is TGTGCCAGCAGCTTAGGCCCAGGGGGCCTTGGAAACACCATATATTTT. Amino acid sequence: CASSLGPGGLGNTIYF.